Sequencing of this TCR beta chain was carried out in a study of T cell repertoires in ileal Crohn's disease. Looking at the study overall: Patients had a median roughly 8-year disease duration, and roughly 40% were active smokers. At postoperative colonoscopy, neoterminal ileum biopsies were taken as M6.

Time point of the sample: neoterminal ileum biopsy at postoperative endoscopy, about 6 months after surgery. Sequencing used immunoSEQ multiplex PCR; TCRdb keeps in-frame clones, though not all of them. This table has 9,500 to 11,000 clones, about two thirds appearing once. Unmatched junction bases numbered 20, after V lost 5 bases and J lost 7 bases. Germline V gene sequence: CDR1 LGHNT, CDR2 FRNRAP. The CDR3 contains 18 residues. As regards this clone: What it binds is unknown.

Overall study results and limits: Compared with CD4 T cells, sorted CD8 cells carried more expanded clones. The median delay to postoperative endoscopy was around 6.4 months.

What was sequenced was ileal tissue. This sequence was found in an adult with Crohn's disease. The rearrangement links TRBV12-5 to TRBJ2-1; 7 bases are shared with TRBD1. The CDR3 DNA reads TGTGCTAGTGGTATCTCAGAACAAGACAGGGAAGATTGGAATGAGCAGTTCTTC. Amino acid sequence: CASGISEQDREDWNEQFF.